This record concerns one TCR beta chain sequence. The study ran its PCR with 60 Vbeta and 13 Jbeta primers. The assay was immunoSEQ multiplex PCR, and TCRdb's table has in-frame clones only and misses some. The sample consists of under 200,000 clones, around 79% of them appearing once. This entry belongs to a study of cytomegalovirus exposure and HLA in healthy donors. There are 17 residues in the CDR3. In germline, CDR1 is SGHAT, CDR2 FQNNGV. V lost 5 bases to trimming and J lost 5 bases; unmatched junction nucleotides: 12. The sequencing sample was made of PBMCs. The clonotype originates from a man aged 40-49 years in good health and CMV-seronegative. The rearrangement links TRBV11-2 to TRBJ1-6, with 7 bases aligning to TRBD1. The CDR3, as DNA: TGTGCCAGCAGCGCAAGACCAGGGGGGCGAGATAATTCACCCCTCCACTTT. It translates to CASSARPGGRDNSPLHF.